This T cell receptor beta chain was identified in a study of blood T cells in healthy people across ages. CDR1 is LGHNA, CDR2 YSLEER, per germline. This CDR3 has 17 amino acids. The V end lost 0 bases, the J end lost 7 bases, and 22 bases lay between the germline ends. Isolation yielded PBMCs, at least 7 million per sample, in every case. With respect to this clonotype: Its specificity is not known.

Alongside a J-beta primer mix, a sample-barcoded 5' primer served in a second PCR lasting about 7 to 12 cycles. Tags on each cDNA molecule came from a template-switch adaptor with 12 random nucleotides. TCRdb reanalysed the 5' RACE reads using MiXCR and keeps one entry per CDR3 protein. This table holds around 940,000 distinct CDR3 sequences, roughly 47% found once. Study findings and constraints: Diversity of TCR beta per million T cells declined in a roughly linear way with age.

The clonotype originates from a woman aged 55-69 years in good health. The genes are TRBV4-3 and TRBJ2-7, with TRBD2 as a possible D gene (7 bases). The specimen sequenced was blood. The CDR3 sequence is CASSQDGEGGTYNEQYF. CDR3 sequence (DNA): TGCGCCAGCAGCCAAGATGGGGAGGGAGGGACATACAATGAGCAGTACTTC.